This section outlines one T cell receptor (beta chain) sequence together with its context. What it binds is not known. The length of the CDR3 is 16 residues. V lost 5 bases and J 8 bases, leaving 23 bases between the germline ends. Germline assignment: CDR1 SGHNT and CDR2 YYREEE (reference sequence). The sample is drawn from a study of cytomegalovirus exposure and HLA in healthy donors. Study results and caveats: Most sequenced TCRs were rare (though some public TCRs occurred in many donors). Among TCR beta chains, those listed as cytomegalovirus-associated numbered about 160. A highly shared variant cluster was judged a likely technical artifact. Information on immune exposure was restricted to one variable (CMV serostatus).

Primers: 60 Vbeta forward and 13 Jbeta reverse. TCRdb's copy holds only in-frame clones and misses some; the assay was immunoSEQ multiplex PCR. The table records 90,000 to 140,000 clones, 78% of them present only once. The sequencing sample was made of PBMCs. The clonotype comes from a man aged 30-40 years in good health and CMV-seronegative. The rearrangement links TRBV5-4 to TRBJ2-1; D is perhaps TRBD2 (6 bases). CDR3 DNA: TGTGCCAGCAGAGATGGGGACTCCGGCCCTTTGGATGAGCAGTTCTTC. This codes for CASRDGDSGPLDEQFF.